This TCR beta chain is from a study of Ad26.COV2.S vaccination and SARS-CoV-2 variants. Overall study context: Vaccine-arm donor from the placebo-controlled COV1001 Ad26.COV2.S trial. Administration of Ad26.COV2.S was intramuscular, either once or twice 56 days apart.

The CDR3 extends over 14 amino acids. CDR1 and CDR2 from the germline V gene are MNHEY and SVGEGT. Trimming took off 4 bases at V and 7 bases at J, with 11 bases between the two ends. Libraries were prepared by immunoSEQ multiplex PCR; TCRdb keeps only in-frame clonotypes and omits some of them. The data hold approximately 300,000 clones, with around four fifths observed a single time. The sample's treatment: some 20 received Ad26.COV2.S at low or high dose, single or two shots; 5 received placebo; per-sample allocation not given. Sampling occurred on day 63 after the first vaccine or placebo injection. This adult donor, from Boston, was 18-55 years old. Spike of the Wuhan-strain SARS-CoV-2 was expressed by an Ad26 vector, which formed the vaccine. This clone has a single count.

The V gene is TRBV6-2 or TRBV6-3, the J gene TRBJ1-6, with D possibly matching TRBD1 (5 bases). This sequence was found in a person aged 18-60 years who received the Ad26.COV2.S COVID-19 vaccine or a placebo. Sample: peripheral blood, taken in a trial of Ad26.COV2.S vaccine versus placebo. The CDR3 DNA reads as TGTGCCAGCAGTTTCGGGACGCGGAATTCACCCCTCCACTTT. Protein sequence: CASSFGTRNSPLHF.